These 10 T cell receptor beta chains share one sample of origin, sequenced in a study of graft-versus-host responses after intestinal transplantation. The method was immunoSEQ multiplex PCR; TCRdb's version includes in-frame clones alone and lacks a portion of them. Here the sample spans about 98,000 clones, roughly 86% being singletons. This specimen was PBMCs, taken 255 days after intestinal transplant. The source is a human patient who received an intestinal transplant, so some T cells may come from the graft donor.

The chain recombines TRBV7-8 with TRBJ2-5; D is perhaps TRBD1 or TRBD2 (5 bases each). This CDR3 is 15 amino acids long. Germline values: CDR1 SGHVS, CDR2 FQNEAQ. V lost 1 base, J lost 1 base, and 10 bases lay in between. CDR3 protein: CASSLVGGIQETQYF. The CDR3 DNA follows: TGTGCCAGCAGCTTAGTTGGGGGAATCCAAGAGACCCAGTACTTC.

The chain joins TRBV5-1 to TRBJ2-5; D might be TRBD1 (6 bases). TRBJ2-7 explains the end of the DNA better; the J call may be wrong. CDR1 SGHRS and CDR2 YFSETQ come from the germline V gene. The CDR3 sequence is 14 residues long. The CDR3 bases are TGCGCCAGCAGCTTGGCAGGACAGCGCTACGAGCAGTACTTC. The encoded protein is CASSLAGQRYEQYF.

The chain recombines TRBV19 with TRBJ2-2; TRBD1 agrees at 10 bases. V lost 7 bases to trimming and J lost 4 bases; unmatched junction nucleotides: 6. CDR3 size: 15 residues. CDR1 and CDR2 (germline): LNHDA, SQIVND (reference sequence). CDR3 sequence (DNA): TGTGCCAGTACCCGACGGACAGGGGGCACCGGGGAGCTGTTTTTT. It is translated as CASTRRTGGTGELFF.

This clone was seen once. Here the CDR3 reads CASSSLMTSGDNEQFF. Here the CDR3 DNA reads TGTGCCAGCAGTTCCCTAATGACTAGCGGGGACAATGAGCAGTTCTTC. This sequence joins TRBV27 and TRBJ2-1, with 11 bases that match TRBD2. The CDR3 covers 16 residues. Germline lookup yields CDR1 MNHEY and CDR2 SMNVEV (reference sequence). The trim removed 4 bases at V and 5 bases at J, leaving 7 bases unmatched.

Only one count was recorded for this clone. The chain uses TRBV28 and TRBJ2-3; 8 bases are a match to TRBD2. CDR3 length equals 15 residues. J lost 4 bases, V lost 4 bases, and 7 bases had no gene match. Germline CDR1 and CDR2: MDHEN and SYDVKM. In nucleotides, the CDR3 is TGTGCCAGCAGTTCAAGCGGGGGCGAGGCAGATACGCAGTATTTT. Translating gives CASSSSGGEADTQYF.

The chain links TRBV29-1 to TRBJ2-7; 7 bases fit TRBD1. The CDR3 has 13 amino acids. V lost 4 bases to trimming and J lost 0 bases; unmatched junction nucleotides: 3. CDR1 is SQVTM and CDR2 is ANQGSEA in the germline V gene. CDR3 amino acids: CSVGQGRSYEQYF. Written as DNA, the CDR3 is TGCAGCGTTGGACAGGGCCGCTCCTACGAGCAGTACTTC.

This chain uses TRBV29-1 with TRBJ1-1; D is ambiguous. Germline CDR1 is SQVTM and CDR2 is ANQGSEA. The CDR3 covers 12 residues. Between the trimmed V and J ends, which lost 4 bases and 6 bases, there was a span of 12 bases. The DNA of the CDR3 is TGCAGCGTTGTTCCCCCTAGTGCTGAAGCTTTCTTT. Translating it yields CSVVPPSAEAFF.

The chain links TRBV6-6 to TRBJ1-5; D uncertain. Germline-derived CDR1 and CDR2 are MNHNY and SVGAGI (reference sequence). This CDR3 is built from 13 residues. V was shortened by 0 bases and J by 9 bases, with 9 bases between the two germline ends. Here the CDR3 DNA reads TGTGCCAGCAGTTACTCCGGTACCGCGCCCCAGCATTTT. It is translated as CASSYSGTAPQHF.

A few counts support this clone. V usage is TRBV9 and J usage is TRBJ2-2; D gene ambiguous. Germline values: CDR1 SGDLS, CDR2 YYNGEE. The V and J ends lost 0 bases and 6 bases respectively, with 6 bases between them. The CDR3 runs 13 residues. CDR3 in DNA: TGTGCCAGCAGCGTAGCCGTGCCCGGGGAGCTGTTTTTT. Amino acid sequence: CASSVAVPGELFF.

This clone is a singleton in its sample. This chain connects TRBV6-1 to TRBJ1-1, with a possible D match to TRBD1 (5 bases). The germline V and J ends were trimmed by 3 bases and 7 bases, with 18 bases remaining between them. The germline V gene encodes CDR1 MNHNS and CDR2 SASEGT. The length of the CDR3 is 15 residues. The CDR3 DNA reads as TGTGCCAGCAGTGATCCCGGGACGGTATCCCATGAAGCTTTCTTT. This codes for CASSDPGTVSHEAFF.